Included here is one T cell receptor beta chain sequence, with context. Antigen specificity is unknown. The data derive from a study of cytomegalovirus exposure and HLA in healthy donors. Study-wide background: Later analysis reported that the 120 validation repertoires shared the platform of the roughly 630 first-cohort repertoires.

Data came from immunoSEQ multiplex PCR; TCRdb stores just in-frame clones and leaves some out. Of approximately 160,000 clones in the sample, around 92% were seen once. The donors were in the roughly 130-subject validation cohort; that cohort was separate from the roughly 660-subject first cohort. CDR3 size: 12 residues. Germline CDR1 is MDHEN and CDR2 is SYDVKM. V shed 8 bases and J shed 8 bases, with 15 bases lying between them. General observations from the study: Altogether, 160 or so TCR beta chains were recorded as cytomegalovirus-associated. Most sequenced TCRs were rare (though some public TCRs occurred in many donors).

The sample taken for sequencing was PBMCs. The V call is TRBV28, the J call TRBJ1-2, with a possible D match to TRBD1 (6 bases). This sequence was found in a woman aged 18-35 years in good health and CMV-seropositive. CDR3 loop: CASVGDIWGYTF. DNA of the CDR3: TGTGCCAGCGTGGGGGACATATGGGGCTACACCTTC.